The clone carrying this T cell receptor (beta chain) was picked up many times. Together with a sample-barcoded 5' primer, a J-beta primer mix was included in a second PCR lasting roughly 6 to 12 cycles. Through a template-switch adaptor with 12 random nucleotides, each cDNA molecule received a tag. All samples gave at least 2.5 million CDR3-containing paired-end reads. TCRdb analysed the 5' RACE reads with MiXCR anew, one entry per CDR3 protein. The sample consists of 800,000 to 950,000 distinct CDR3 sequences, under 35% of them appearing once. The sample is drawn from a study of blood T cells in healthy people across ages. Per the germline V gene, CDR1 is SGHRS and CDR2 is YFSETQ. The CDR3 contains 14 residues. Trimming stripped 4 bases from V and 5 bases from J, with 14 bases between. The same data also went into a second study, on T cells of mothers and their children. From that second work: Related pairs of mothers and children showed slightly higher, non-significant overlap versus unrelated pairs.

The sequence came from a woman aged 40 to 49 in good health. Input material: blood. The chain links TRBV5-1 to TRBJ2-3; D unclear. The CDR3 DNA sequence: TGCGCCAGCAGCCCACAATGGACGGGAGATACGCAGTATTTT. Translation gives CASSPQWTGDTQYF.